Given below is one T cell receptor beta chain in context. Its antigen is undetermined. Germline V gene lookup returns CDR1 SGHTA and CDR2 FQGNSA. The CDR3 extends over 15 amino acids. J was trimmed by 5 bases and V by 1 base; bases with no gene match: 6. These data belong to a study of T cell responses to AZD1222 COVID-19 vaccine. TCRdb keeps only in-frame clones here, not all; method: immunoSEQ multiplex PCR. Of roughly 110,000 clones in the sample, 90% were seen once. Study conclusions and caveats: Only after the peak T cell response were repertoires sampled.

The sequence came from an adult in good health. The V call is TRBV7-2, the J call TRBJ1-1; 8 bases match TRBD1. Sequencing was performed on peripheral blood, taken on day 0 of AZD1222 vaccination. The CDR3 spells CASSLGTGGRTEAFF. For the CDR3, the DNA is TGTGCCAGCAGCTTAGGAACAGGGGGTCGGACTGAAGCTTTCTTT.